Below are 9 T cell receptor beta chains sequenced from a single sample in a study of blood T cell repertoires in COVID-19. The assay was immunoSEQ multiplex PCR, and TCRdb's table has in-frame clones only and misses some. This sample carries hundreds of thousands of clones, around nine tenths of them seen once, and the ten largest clones take 6%. Material for sequencing was PBMCs or T cells enriched from blood (not recorded which). These receptor sequences come from a woman between 35 and 50 years old who had recovered from COVID-19.

This chain links TRBV9 with TRBJ2-1, with 13 bases aligning to TRBD2. This CDR3 region has 16 residues. Per the germline V gene, CDR1 is SGDLS and CDR2 is YYNGEE. V lost 0 bases to trimming and J lost 8 bases; unmatched junction nucleotides: 5. The CDR3, as DNA: TGTGCCAGCAGCGTAGTACTAGCGGGAGGGCCGGATGAGCAGTTCTTC. It translates to CASSVVLAGGPDEQFF. The whole variable domain, filled in from reference TRBV9 and TRBJ2-1, reads DSGVTQTPKHLITATGQRVTLRCSPRSGDLSVYWYQQSLDQGLQFLIQYYNGEERAKGNILERFSAQQFPDLHSELNLSSLELGDSALYFCASSVVLAGGPDEQFFGPGTRLTVL.

This clone showed up just a few times. The chain couples TRBV6-5 to TRBJ2-1, with D maybe TRBD2 (6 bases). V lost 6 bases and J 4 bases, leaving 16 bases between the germline ends. Looked up from germline, CDR1 is MNHEY and CDR2 is SVGAGI. The CDR3 runs to 15 residues. The CDR3: CASRKRDSFYNEQFF. The DNA for the CDR3 is TGTGCCAGCAGGAAACGGGACTCCTTTTACAATGAGCAGTTCTTC.

This clone was picked up one time. The CDR3 is CARGSSYNEQFF. CDR3 nucleotide sequence: TGTGCCAGAGGGAGCTCCTACAATGAGCAGTTCTTC. This chain joins TRBV2 and TRBJ2-1; D may be TRBD2 (5 bases). Germline CDR1 is SNHLY and CDR2 is FYNNEI. With 9 bases removed from V and 0 bases from J, the gap between germline ends came to 6 bases. CDR3 length equals 12 residues.

The CDR3 is CASRGRERTVEQFF. The CDR3 DNA sequence: TGTGCCAGCCGGGGGCGGGAGCGGACGGTTGAGCAGTTCTTC. V and J are TRBV19 and TRBJ2-1; tentatively, D is TRBD2 (7 bases). The CDR3 length is 14 residues. The germline gives CDR1 LNHDA, CDR2 SQIVND (reference sequence). The V gene lost 9 bases and the J gene lost 9 bases, with 21 bases spanning the gap.

The chain has TRBV19 and TRBJ2-1; no firm D call. The CDR3 spans 15 residues. Germline CDR1 and CDR2: LNHDA and SQIVND (reference sequence). The V gene lost 5 bases and the J gene lost 0 bases, with 11 bases spanning the gap. CDR3 sequence: CASSWASYSYNEQFF. CDR3 bases: TGTGCCAGTAGTTGGGCCTCATACTCCTACAATGAGCAGTTCTTC.

The rearrangement uses TRBV7-3 and TRBJ1-2, with a tentative D call TRBD1 (5 bases). Trimming took off 4 bases at V and 4 bases at J, with 10 bases between the two ends. This CDR3 region has 13 residues. CDR1 is SGHTA and CDR2 is FQGTGA in the germline V gene. CDR3 nucleotides: TGTGCCAGCAGCTCAGACAGAGGCTATGGCTACACCTTC. It codes for CASSSDRGYGYTF.

V usage is TRBV19 and J usage is TRBJ2-1; D may be TRBD2 (6 bases). The V end was cut by 6 bases, the J end by 6 bases, with 12 bases between. The germline V gene has CDR1 LNHDA and CDR2 SQIVND (reference sequence). The CDR3 is 13 amino acids. CDR3 nucleotides: TGTGCCAGTAGCGGGACTCTCGGCAATGAGCAGTTCTTC. This codes for CASSGTLGNEQFF.

The chain has TRBV27 and TRBJ2-1; D call uncertain. Germline V gene lookup returns CDR1 MNHEY and CDR2 SMNVEV (reference sequence). Trimming cost V 0 bases and J 15 bases, with 15 bases left between them. The CDR3 is 13 amino acids. CDR3 residues: CASSLSWAPPRFF. DNA for the CDR3: TGTGCCAGCAGTTTATCTTGGGCACCCCCTCGGTTCTTC.

This chain links TRBV5-4 with TRBJ2-1; possibly TRBD1 for D (6 bases). V lost 0 bases and J 7 bases, leaving 11 bases between the germline ends. From germline, CDR1 is SGHNT and CDR2 YYREEE (reference sequence). The CDR3 has 14 residues. The DNA for the CDR3 is TGTGCCAGCAGCTTGGAGTGGGGGCGGAATGAGCAGTTCTTC. Its protein is CASSLEWGRNEQFF.